The sequence of this TCR beta chain was determined in a study of cytomegalovirus exposure and HLA in healthy donors. Overall study context: Some 180 million T cells yielded 90 million to 130 million unique TCR beta sequences in earlier analysis.

This clone was counted only a few times. Compared with germline, one end of the junction differs, possibly owing to a read error. Amplification used 60 Vbeta primers and 13 Jbeta primers. The protocol was immunoSEQ multiplex PCR, while the TCRdb copy is restricted to in-frame clones and leaves out a portion. This table holds some 130,000 clones, over 60% found once. There are 16 residues in the CDR3. Germline CDR1 SEHNR, CDR2 FQNEAQ (reference sequence). The receptor comes from a male donor in good health and CMV-seropositive. Sequencing was performed on PBMCs. The chain uses TRBV7-9 and TRBJ2-5, with 10 bases matching TRBD2. The CDR3 nucleotides are TGTTCCAGCAGCACCGATCTAGCGGGGGTGGCGGAGACCCAGTACTTC. The encoded protein is CSSSTDLAGVAETQYF.